Described below is a single T cell receptor (beta chain) sequence and its context. The target antigen is unknown. The sample is drawn from a study of T cell responses to AZD1222 COVID-19 vaccine. Study results and limitations: Seropositive AZD1222 recipients at baseline numbered only five or six. Once two AZD1222 doses were given, Spike-specific TCR breadth and depth went up.

Method: immunoSEQ multiplex PCR; TCRdb's copy keeps in-frame clones and lacks some. This table holds around 130,000 clones, about 93% found once. Germline lookup yields CDR1 SGHKS and CDR2 YYEKEE (reference sequence). The CDR3 spans 18 residues. Trimming shortened V by 1 base and J by 1 base, and 18 bases separated the two germline ends. Sequencing was performed on peripheral blood, taken on day 0 of AZD1222 vaccination. This TCR derives from an adult in good health. The rearrangement uses TRBV5-5 and TRBJ1-5; D call uncertain. The CDR3: CASSLSDTLRGSNQPQHF. CDR3 nucleotides: TGTGCCAGCAGCTTGTCTGACACCCTTCGAGGGAGCAATCAGCCCCAGCATTTT. Supplemented by reference TRBV5-5 and TRBJ1-5, the full variable domain reads DAGVTQSPTHLIKTRGQQVTLRCSPISGHKSVSWYQQVLGQGPQFIFQYYEKEERGRGNFPDRFSARQFPNYSSELNVNALLLGDSALYLCASSLSDTLRGSNQPQHFGDGTRLSIL.